This TCR beta chain was obtained from a study of blood T cell repertoires in COVID-19. As for the study in general: T cells, B-cell-depleted T cells, or PBMCs supplied cDNA or gDNA.

The assay was immunoSEQ multiplex PCR, and TCRdb's table has in-frame clones only and misses some. The sample shows 200,000 to 300,000 clones, approximately 83% of them seen only once. Participants came from roughly 23 US areas, aged roughly 18 to 90 years. Participant-given clinical history determined each cohort assignment. This clone was recorded only once. CDR1 and CDR2 (germline): MDHEN, SYDVKM. This CDR3 region has 11 residues. V gave up 5 bases and J gave up 2 bases, with 3 bases separating them. The clonotype originates from a woman between 40 and 50 years old with acute COVID-19. Sequenced material: PBMCs or T cells enriched from blood (not recorded which). The chain carries TRBV28 and TRBJ1-2, with unresolved D. This CDR3 reads CASSQNYGYTF. CDR3 sequence (DNA): TGTGCCAGCAGTCAGAACTATGGCTACACCTTC.